This entry lists 20 T cell receptor beta chains sequenced from one sample in a study of blood T cell repertoires in COVID-19. Using immunoSEQ multiplex PCR, the repertoire was profiled, and TCRdb retains in-frame clones only, with some absent. The sample includes 350,000 to 400,000 clones, roughly 89% of them seen just once. Sequencing was carried out using PBMCs or T cells enriched from blood (not recorded which). All receptors come from a woman aged 25 to 39 who had recovered from COVID-19.

The gene calls are TRBV19 and TRBJ2-7; TRBD2 agrees at 10 bases. In germline, CDR1 is LNHDA, CDR2 SQIVND (reference sequence). Losses at the gene ends were 5 bases for V and 2 bases for J; bases not matched to a gene: 6. This CDR3 has 15 residues. The CDR3 protein is CASSPSGSNPYEQYF. The CDR3 DNA is TGTGCCAGTAGTCCTAGCGGGAGTAATCCCTACGAGCAGTACTTC.

Concerning this clone itself: The junction departs from the called germline gene at one end, perhaps through a read error. The chain has TRBV11-2 and TRBJ1-5, with 8 bases matching TRBD1. Germline loops: CDR1 SGHAT, CDR2 FQNNGV. CDR3 size: 10 residues. Here the CDR3 DNA reads TGCGGAGACAGGGGTCAGCCCCAGCATTTT. It encodes CGDRGQPQHF. The variable domain in full, completed from reference TRBV11-2 and TRBJ1-5, reads EAGVAQSPRYKIIEKRQSVAFWCNPISGHATLYWYQQILGQGPKLLIQFQNNGVVDDSQLPKDRFSAERLKGVDSTLKIQPAKLEDSAVYLCGDRGQPQHFGDGTRLSIL.

This clone came up a few times. V and J are TRBV4-2 and TRBJ1-1; 10 bases line up with TRBD1. Trimming at V came to 1 base and at J to 4 bases, leaving 3 bases not matched to a gene. The CDR3 runs to 15 residues. Per germline, CDR1 LGHNA and CDR2 YNFKEQ. CDR3 region: CASSQARTGGTEAFF. For the CDR3, the DNA is TGTGCCAGCAGCCAAGCCCGGACAGGGGGCACTGAAGCTTTCTTT.

V is TRBV30 and J is TRBJ2-5; 7 bases are shared with TRBD1. The CDR3 has 14 residues. V was pared by 0 bases and J by 5 bases, with 6 bases of the junction left unmatched. Germline CDR1 GTSNPN, CDR2 SVGIG (reference sequence). The CDR3 sequence is CAWSVLRGMETQYF. CDR3 nucleotide sequence: TGTGCCTGGAGTGTACTCAGGGGGATGGAGACCCAGTACTTC.

CDR3 amino acids: CASRPTGAGNTIYF. CDR3 bases: TGTGCCAGTAGGCCGACAGGGGCTGGAAACACCATATATTTT. V and J are TRBV19 and TRBJ1-3; TRBD1 aligns across 8 bases. Germline V lookup: CDR1 LNHDA, CDR2 SQIVND (reference sequence). V lost 6 bases, J lost 2 bases, and 3 bases stayed unmatched. The CDR3 spans 14 residues.

This clone was picked up one time. The chain has TRBV29-1 and TRBJ2-3; 9 nucleotides line up with TRBD1. CDR3 length: 15 residues. V lost 5 bases, J lost 0 bases, and 6 bases stayed unmatched. CDR1 is SQVTM and CDR2 is ANQGSEA in the germline V gene. DNA of the CDR3: TGCAGCGTTAACGGGGACAGGGCGAGCACAGATACGCAGTATTTT. Its translation is CSVNGDRASTDTQYF.

The rearrangement joins TRBV6-2 or TRBV6-3 to TRBJ1-1; tentative D call: TRBD1 (5 bases). Germline CDR1 reads MNHEY; CDR2 reads SVGEGT. CDR3 length equals 14 residues. V dropped 2 bases and J dropped 4 bases, with 11 bases sitting between them. CDR3 coding DNA: TGTGCCAGCAGTTACAGGGGCTTGGGCACTGAAGCTTTCTTT. Its translation: CASSYRGLGTEAFF.

The chain uses TRBV5-1 and TRBJ2-3, with D possibly being TRBD2 (5 bases). The CDR3 runs 14 residues. Germline V CDR1 and CDR2: SGHRS, YFSETQ. Between the trimmed V and J ends, which lost 2 bases and 3 bases, there was a span of 10 bases. CDR3 loop: CASSLGSWTDTQYF. The CDR3 DNA sequence: TGCGCCAGCAGCTTAGGGAGTTGGACAGATACGCAGTATTTT.

V gene TRBV24-1 combines with J gene TRBJ2-1; 12 nucleotides agree with TRBD2. This CDR3 region has 16 residues. The trim removed 5 bases at V and 4 bases at J, leaving 5 bases unmatched. Looked up from germline, CDR1 is KGHDR and CDR2 is SFDVKD. CDR3: CATSGLAGVPYNEQFF. In DNA form, the CDR3 reads TGTGCCACCAGTGGACTAGCGGGAGTACCTTACAATGAGCAGTTCTTC.

The chain joins TRBV4-1 to TRBJ1-6; 7 bases agree with TRBD1. CDR1 and CDR2 from the germline V gene are MGHRA and YSYEKL. The CDR3 is made up of 15 amino acids. The ends lost 4 bases at V and 5 bases at J; junction bases unmatched: 5. The CDR3 DNA follows: TGCGCCAGCAGCCGTGGGGACAGTCATAATTCACCCCTCCACTTT. The encoded protein is CASSRGDSHNSPLHF.

A few counts support this clone. The chain couples TRBV24-1 to TRBJ2-1; a weak D match, TRBD2 (6 bases). CDR1 and CDR2 from the germline V gene are KGHDR and SFDVKD. The CDR3 has 12 residues. V was trimmed by 5 bases and J by 8 bases, leaving 9 bases between them. The CDR3, as DNA: TGTGCCACCAGTGCGGACTATGATGAGCAGTTCTTC. Protein: CATSADYDEQFF.

The V call is TRBV4-2, the J call TRBJ1-6; TRBD1 aligns across 10 bases. Germline trimming cut 4 bases from V and 6 bases from J; bases unmatched to any gene: 3. CDR3 length: 15 residues. Germline V CDR1 and CDR2: LGHNA, YNFKEQ. The CDR3 nucleotides are TGTGCCAGCAGCCGGGGGGACAGGGGTAATTCACCCCTCCACTTT. Translation gives CASSRGDRGNSPLHF.

In its sample, this clone was seen a few times. This sequence joins TRBV9 and TRBJ1-1, with 8 bases fitting TRBD1. V lost 4 bases, J lost 2 bases, and 7 bases stayed unmatched. The germline V gene has CDR1 SGDLS and CDR2 YYNGEE. The CDR3 spans 15 residues. The CDR3 spells CASSSTDRDNTEAFF. The CDR3 DNA follows: TGTGCCAGCAGCTCGACGGACAGGGATAACACTGAAGCTTTCTTT.

This sequence joins TRBV20-1 and TRBJ1-2; TRBD1 matches 7 bases. The CDR3 has 14 amino acids. Per germline, CDR1 DFQATT and CDR2 SNEGSKA (reference sequence). The J segment lost 4 bases and the V segment lost 3 bases, leaving 8 bases of the junction unmatched. The CDR3 nucleotides read TGCAGTGCTAGTCGACTCGGGACAGTCTATGGCTACACCTTC. Encoded protein: CSASRLGTVYGYTF.

This chain connects TRBV19 to TRBJ2-1; 7 positions match TRBD2. J lost 6 bases, V lost 4 bases, and 15 bases had no gene match. Germline V lookup: CDR1 LNHDA, CDR2 SQIVND (reference sequence). The CDR3 runs to 17 residues. The CDR3 sequence: CASSTSGVDGPGNEQFF. In nucleotides, the CDR3 is TGTGCCAGTAGTACCAGCGGGGTCGACGGGCCGGGCAATGAGCAGTTCTTC.

This chain joins TRBV5-6 and TRBJ1-6; the D is unclear. The CDR3 length is 14 residues. Germline-derived CDR1 and CDR2 are SGHDT and YYEEEE. V lost 6 bases to trimming and J lost 10 bases, with 17 bases between them. The CDR3 nucleotides read TGTGCCAGCACCTATCCGGGTCGTTTCTCACCCCTCCACTTT. This translates into CASTYPGRFSPLHF.

The rearrangement uses TRBV20-1 and TRBJ1-2; the D is unclear. CDR1 is DFQATT and CDR2 is SNEGSKA in the germline V gene (reference sequence). The CDR3 runs to 11 residues. V lost 5 bases and J lost 1, with 5 bases in between. As DNA, the CDR3 is TGCAGTGCTTACAATAACTATGGCTACACCTTC. This translates into CSAYNNYGYTF.

V usage is TRBV29-1 and J usage is TRBJ1-2; maybe TRBD1 (6 bases). V lost 4 bases, J lost 5 bases, and 14 bases lay in between. This CDR3 is built from 13 residues. Germline V gene data show CDR1 as SQVTM and CDR2 as ANQGSEA. In nucleotides, the CDR3 is TGCAGCGTTGGAGGGGGATCTCAGTATGGCTACACCTTC. Residues: CSVGGGSQYGYTF.

This clone was counted only a few times. This chain connects TRBV6-5 to TRBJ2-7, with a tentative D call TRBD1 (6 bases). Trimming pared 6 bases from V and 5 bases from J, leaving 17 bases between. CDR1 and CDR2 (germline): MNHEY, SVGAGI. This CDR3 comprises 14 residues. The CDR3 reads CASRNYGTQNEQYF. The CDR3 DNA follows: TGTGCCAGCAGAAATTACGGGACACAAAACGAGCAGTACTTC.

J is TRBJ1-2 and V is TRBV6-5; no clear D gene. Germline V gene sequence: CDR1 MNHEY, CDR2 SVGAGI. This CDR3 comprises 14 residues. The V end was cut by 5 bases, the J end by 8 bases, with 18 bases between. Here the CDR3 DNA reads TGTGCCAGCAGTCCTTTTCCGAGGGATCGGGGCTACACCTTC. It codes for CASSPFPRDRGYTF.